The 19 T cell receptor beta chains in this list originate from one sample, sequenced in a study of identical twins. MiXCR, run by TCRdb on the 5' RACE reads, gives a single entry per CDR3 protein. The sample includes hundreds of thousands of distinct CDR3 sequences, 20% to 25% of them seen just once. This sample also belongs to another study, concerning T cells expressing NK-cell markers.

Sequenced input: CD4+ T cells sorted from blood. These receptors were taken from a woman aged 18-29 years in good health.

This chain joins TRBV3-1 and TRBJ2-3, with D perhaps TRBD2 (6 bases). Germline CDR1 reads LGHDT; CDR2 reads YNNKEL (reference sequence). The CDR3 runs 13 residues. Trimming pared 4 bases from V and 6 bases from J, leaving 11 bases between. The CDR3 sequence is CASSPLAADTQYF. The CDR3 DNA is TGTGCCAGCAGCCCACTAGCTGCTGATACGCAGTATTTT.

V is TRBV12-3 or TRBV12-4 and J is TRBJ1-5; unclear D gene. There are 13 residues in the CDR3. Trimming took off 5 bases at V and 4 bases at J, with 9 bases between the two ends. The CDR3 here is CASSTAHNQPQHF. The DNA of the CDR3 is TGTGCCAGCAGTACAGCCCATAATCAGCCCCAGCATTTT.

The CDR3 is CASSFKGSEPTGELFF. CDR3 sequence (DNA): TGTGCCAGCAGCTTTAAGGGCTCGGAACCTACCGGGGAGCTGTTTTTT. This chain uses TRBV7-3 with TRBJ2-2, with D uncertain. The CDR3 covers 16 residues. Trimming stripped 3 bases from V and 5 bases from J, with 16 bases between. Germline V CDR1 and CDR2: SGHTA, FQGTGA.

The rearrangement uses TRBV12-3 or TRBV12-4 and TRBJ2-5; D is ambiguous. The V end lost 4 bases, the J end lost 3 bases, and 21 bases lay between the germline ends. There are 17 residues in the CDR3. This chain's CDR3 is CASSSRIYTMGKETQYF. The CDR3 coding sequence is TGTGCCAGCAGTTCCCGGATCTATACGATGGGTAAAGAGACCCAGTACTTC.

The rearrangement links TRBV20-1 to TRBJ2-1; TRBD1 matches 7 bases. Germline V gene lookup returns CDR1 DFQATT and CDR2 SNEGSKA (reference sequence). The CDR3 length is 13 residues. V trimming: 6 bases; J trimming: 5 bases; junction bases outside the gene matches: 7. The CDR3 bases are TGCAGTGCGATCTCCGGGACAGACAATGAGCAGTTCTTC. As protein: CSAISGTDNEQFF.

This chain links TRBV7-9 with TRBJ1-2, with 8 bases that match TRBD1. The germline V gene has CDR1 SEHNR and CDR2 FQNEAQ (reference sequence). CDR3 size: 14 residues. V dropped 3 bases and J dropped 4; count of bases not matched to a gene: 4. The CDR3 sequence: CASSFVDRGYGYTF. For the CDR3, the DNA is TGTGCCAGCAGCTTTGTTGACAGGGGCTATGGCTACACCTTC. Full variable domain (remainder filled in from reference TRBV7-9 and TRBJ1-2): DTGVSQNPRHKITKRGQNVTFRCDPISEHNRLYWYRQTLGQGPEFLTYFQNEAQLEKSRLLSDRFSAERPKGSFSTLEIQRTEQGDSAMYLCASSFVDRGYGYTFGSGTRLTVV.

The J gene is TRBJ2-2, the V gene TRBV20-1; the D gene is possibly TRBD2 (6 bases). The CDR3 covers 19 residues. V lost 4 bases and J 0 bases, leaving 24 bases between the germline ends. CDR1 and CDR2 from the germline V gene are DFQATT and SNEGSKA (reference sequence). Here the CDR3 reads CSATAGRRNLRANTGELFF. CDR3 in DNA: TGCAGTGCTACTGCGGGGCGTCGAAACCTTCGGGCGAACACCGGGGAGCTGTTTTTT.

This clonotype was counted only a few times. V and J are TRBV3-1 and TRBJ2-4; 14 bases line up with TRBD2. This CDR3 contains 21 residues. V was clipped by 0 bases and J by 3 bases; unmatched bases: 13. Germline V gene lookup returns CDR1 LGHDT and CDR2 YNNKEL (reference sequence). The CDR3 is CASSQDMATGLAGGHKNIQYF. The DNA of the CDR3 is TGTGCCAGCAGCCAAGATATGGCAACTGGACTAGCGGGGGGCCACAAAAACATTCAGTACTTC.

The chain joins TRBV12-3 or TRBV12-4 to TRBJ1-1; D is unresolved. The CDR3 spans 10 residues. V was trimmed by 6 bases and J by 3 bases, leaving 2 bases between them. The CDR3 bases are TGTGCCAGCAGGTACACTGAAGCTTTCTTT. It yields the protein CASRYTEAFF.

The table lists this clonotype with a few counts. The rearrangement uses TRBV20-1 and TRBJ2-5, with 8 bases that match TRBD2. Germline CDR1 reads DFQATT; CDR2 reads SNEGSKA (reference sequence). The CDR3 is 13 amino acids. CDR3 protein: CSLTGGGQETQYF. CDR3 coding DNA: TGCAGCCTGACGGGAGGGGGCCAAGAGACCCAGTACTTC.

This clonotype was observed a few times. The chain couples TRBV4-3 to TRBJ2-6; maybe TRBD1 (6 bases). V was pared by 2 bases and J by 0 bases, with 17 bases between. The CDR3 totals 19 residues. Germline V gene lookup returns CDR1 LGHNA and CDR2 YSLEER. The CDR3 region has the DNA TGCGCCAGCAGCCAAAAAGGGAGAGGGGGACGCTCTGGGGCCAACGTCCTGACTTTC. Translated, it gives CASSQKGRGGRSGANVLTF.

The table lists this clonotype with many counts. The chain combines TRBV5-1 with TRBJ1-4; D gene ambiguous. Germline V gene sequence: CDR1 SGHRS, CDR2 YFSETQ. V was pared by 5 bases and J by 7 bases, with 15 bases between. The CDR3 loop spans 14 amino acids. The CDR3 region is CASRLRGFGEKLFF. The CDR3 DNA is TGCGCCAGCAGATTACGGGGTTTCGGTGAAAAACTGTTTTTT.

This clonotype was detected once. The CDR3 protein is CSARDLLRGETDTQYF. Written as DNA, the CDR3 is TGCAGTGCTAGAGATCTCTTGCGGGGGGAAACAGATACGCAGTATTTT. The chain couples TRBV20-1 to TRBJ2-3, with TRBD2 identical over 8 bases. The V segment lost 0 bases and the J segment 3 bases; nucleotides outside the gene matches: 8. This CDR3 comprises 16 residues. CDR1 is DFQATT and CDR2 is SNEGSKA in the germline V gene (reference sequence).

This sequence joins TRBV30 and TRBJ2-1, with D perhaps matching TRBD2 (5 bases). The CDR3 runs 16 residues. The V and J ends lost 3 bases and 5 bases respectively, with 20 bases between them. Germline CDR1 reads GTSNPN; CDR2 reads SVGIG (reference sequence). In nucleotides, the CDR3 is TGTGCCTGGAGACACCGGATCGGGGTGGCCGACAATGAGCAGTTCTTC. Protein product: CAWRHRIGVADNEQFF.

V gene TRBV7-9 combines with J gene TRBJ2-1, with 8 bases that match TRBD1. V lost 4 bases, J lost 7 bases, and 12 bases stayed unmatched. Germline CDR1 reads SEHNR; CDR2 reads FQNEAQ (reference sequence). The CDR3 runs to 16 residues. CDR3 amino acids: CASSSLGQGGWNEQFF. The DNA of the CDR3 is TGTGCCAGCAGCTCCCTCGGACAGGGTGGTTGGAATGAGCAGTTCTTC.

As for this clonotype: The junction and the germline gene differ at one end; a read error may be behind it. The J gene is TRBJ2-7, the V gene TRBV3-1; tentatively, D is TRBD2 (6 bases). Germline loops: CDR1 LGHDT, CDR2 YNNKEL (reference sequence). The length of the CDR3 is 12 residues. The CDR3 region is CASNQGGDEQYF. DNA for the CDR3: TGTGCCAGCAACCAAGGAGGGGACGAGCAGTACTTC.

V gene TRBV6-1 combines with J gene TRBJ2-3; 10 bases align to TRBD2. V lost 6 bases and J lost 0; bases outside the gene matches: 3. The CDR3 is 15 residues long. CDR1 is MNHNS and CDR2 is SASEGT in the germline V gene. Written as DNA, the CDR3 is TGTGCCAGCAGGCAAGCGGGAGGGAGCACAGATACGCAGTATTTT. Amino acid sequence: CASRQAGGSTDTQYF.

The CDR3: CSATQGASGYTF. CDR3 nucleotide sequence: TGCAGTGCTACCCAGGGGGCTAGCGGCTACACCTTC. The chain has TRBV20-1 and TRBJ1-2; 8 bases fit TRBD1. Looked up from germline, CDR1 is DFQATT and CDR2 is SNEGSKA (reference sequence). The CDR3 sequence is 12 residues long. Trimming at V came to 4 bases and at J to 8 bases, leaving 6 bases not matched to a gene.

V is TRBV12-3 or TRBV12-4 and J is TRBJ2-2, with D possibly being TRBD1 or TRBD2 (5 bases each). The CDR3 consists of 15 residues. V gave up 3 bases and J gave up 3 bases, with 11 bases separating them. CDR3 DNA: TGTGCCAGCAGTTTGAGGGGCCAGTACACCGGGGAGCTGTTTTTT. Translation gives CASSLRGQYTGELFF.